These 22 T cell receptor beta chains were sequenced from one sample in a study of shared clonotypes between healthy human individuals. The data were produced by immunoSEQ multiplex PCR, yet TCRdb's version contains in-frame clones alone and is incomplete. Of about 980,000 clones in the sample, about 80% are singletons; the top ten hold around 1.4%. The source material was memory CD4+ T cells sorted from blood. As for subset: CD45RA-negative fraction. The source of these receptors is a man aged 18-30 years in good health.

The rearrangement joins TRBV5-1 to TRBJ2-1, with 8 bases identical to TRBD2. The V segment lost 4 bases and the J segment 0 bases; nucleotides outside the gene matches: 9. This CDR3 contains 17 residues. CDR1 SGHRS and CDR2 YFSETQ come from the germline V gene. DNA of the CDR3: TGCGCCAGCAGCCCCGGCGGGGGGCGCGGCTCCTACAATGAGCAGTTCTTC. It encodes CASSPGGGRGSYNEQFF.

Comment on this clone: The sample carries other DNA sequences with the same CDR3. The chain recombines TRBV7-2 with TRBJ2-7; TRBD2 aligns across 11 bases. Germline-derived CDR1 and CDR2 are SGHTA and FQGNSA. With V trimmed by 5 bases and J by 3 bases, 6 bases remained unmatched. This CDR3 region has 15 residues. The CDR3 bases are TGTGCCAGCAGCAGAACTAGCGGGAGTGGCTACGAGCAGTACTTC. Translation: CASSRTSGSGYEQYF.

The chain combines TRBV9 with TRBJ1-3, with 7 bases that match TRBD1. Germline CDR1 reads SGDLS; CDR2 reads YYNGEE. The CDR3 totals 15 residues. Trimming cost V 3 bases and J 4 bases; bases outside gene matches: 7. CDR3: CASSGGDRAGNTIYF. The CDR3 DNA reads TGTGCCAGCAGCGGAGGAGACAGGGCGGGAAACACCATATATTTT.

V gene TRBV19 combines with J gene TRBJ1-6; no clear D. The germline CDR1 and CDR2 sequences are LNHDA and SQIVND (reference sequence). The CDR3 contains 13 residues. Trimming cost V 5 bases and J 10 bases, with 12 bases left between them. The CDR3 spells CASSQVRGSPLHF. The CDR3 DNA reads as TGTGCCAGTAGTCAGGTCCGGGGATCACCCCTCCACTTT. The full variable domain, with the rest looked up from reference TRBV19 and TRBJ1-6, is DGGITQSPKYLFRKEGQNVTLSCEQNLNHDAMYWYRQDPGQGLRLIYYSQIVNDFQKGDIAEGYSVSREKKESFPLTVTSAQKNPTAFYLCASSQVRGSPLHFGNGTRLTVT.

This chain connects TRBV4-3 to TRBJ2-1, with 8 bases identical to TRBD2. Losses at the gene ends were 5 bases for V and 1 base for J; bases not matched to a gene: 4. This CDR3 region has 15 residues. Germline V gene sequence: CDR1 LGHNA, CDR2 YSLEER. Here the CDR3 DNA reads TGCGCCAGCAGCTATACTAGCGGTTCCTACAATGAGCAGTTCTTC. As protein: CASSYTSGSYNEQFF.

This clone turned up a few times. The chain couples TRBV28 to TRBJ1-2; 11 bases are a match to TRBD1. Germline V gene lookup returns CDR1 MDHEN and CDR2 SYDVKM. With 5 bases clipped from V and 4 bases from J, the junction kept 6 bases outside the gene matches. The CDR3 has 15 residues. This CDR3 is CASSPLGTGGYGYTF. CDR3 nucleotide sequence: TGTGCCAGCAGTCCCTTAGGGACAGGGGGCTATGGCTACACCTTC.

This clone was seen once. DNA of the CDR3: TGTGCCAGCAGCGCAAAATGGGGGGCCTCGGGGTATCAGCCCCAGCATTTT. Protein product: CASSAKWGASGYQPQHF. This chain links TRBV5-8 with TRBJ1-5; D might be TRBD1 (6 bases). Per germline, CDR1 SGHTS and CDR2 YDEGEE. The germline V and J ends were trimmed by 4 bases and 5 bases, with 22 bases remaining between them. The CDR3 extends over 17 amino acids.

The chain recombines TRBV5-4 with TRBJ2-1; no clear D gene. Trimming stripped 5 bases from V and 6 bases from J, with 15 bases between. The CDR3 is 14 residues long. Germline lookup yields CDR1 SGHNT and CDR2 YYREEE (reference sequence). The CDR3 coding sequence is TGTGCCAGCAGACTTAAGAGTCAATCCAATGAGCAGTTCTTC. Residues: CASRLKSQSNEQFF.

V and J are TRBV4-1 and TRBJ1-5; maybe TRBD1 (5 bases). V lost 0 bases, J lost 0 bases, and 21 bases lay in between. The CDR3 is made up of 20 amino acids. Germline CDR1 MGHRA, CDR2 YSYEKL. The CDR3 region has the DNA TGCGCCAGCAGCCAAGAGTGGTCACCGGGGCCAACTTTTAGCAATCAGCCCCAGCATTTT. Translation gives CASSQEWSPGPTFSNQPQHF.

The chain couples TRBV10-1 to TRBJ2-7; 8 nucleotides align to TRBD1. With 4 bases clipped from V and 4 bases from J, the junction kept 30 bases outside the gene matches. This CDR3 comprises 22 residues. The germline V gene has CDR1 WNHNN and CDR2 SYGVQD (reference sequence). The CDR3 loop is CASSGRSNRTGSKCEIVYEQYF. CDR3 sequence (DNA): TGCGCCAGCAGTGGCCGATCAAATAGGACAGGGTCTAAGTGTGAGATCGTGTACGAGCAGTACTTC.

This clone came up once. V usage is TRBV9 and J usage is TRBJ1-3; the D is unclear. V shed 0 bases and J shed 0 bases, with 10 bases lying between them. The CDR3 runs 16 residues. Germline V gene lookup returns CDR1 SGDLS and CDR2 YYNGEE. CDR3 nucleotide sequence: TGTGCCAGCAGCGTAGAAGTAGGGTCCTCTGGAAACACCATATATTTT. Translated: CASSVEVGSSGNTIYF.

This chain joins TRBV4-3 and TRBJ2-1; possibly TRBD2 for D (6 bases). In germline, CDR1 is LGHNA, CDR2 YSLEER. The CDR3 extends over 14 amino acids. V was cut by 2 bases and J by 6 bases, with 11 bases left in between. CDR3 loop: CASSQLPTSNEQFF. The CDR3 nucleotides are TGCGCCAGCAGCCAACTCCCGACTAGCAATGAGCAGTTCTTC.

With respect to this clone: At one of its ends the junction is not consistent with the germline gene, which may arise from a read error. V gene TRBV11-2 combines with J gene TRBJ2-1; TRBD2 aligns across 9 bases. Germline-derived CDR1 and CDR2 are SGHAT and FQNNGV. The CDR3 loop spans 13 amino acids. The DNA for the CDR3 is TGTGCCAGCAGCCCCGGGACTAGCCTTATCGGGCTCTTC. It is translated as CASSPGTSLIGLF.

The CDR3, as DNA: TGCGCCAGCAGTGCCCAGGGCGGCAATGAGCAGTTCTTC. Translated, it gives CASSAQGGNEQFF. V usage is TRBV5-1 and J usage is TRBJ2-1; possible D gene TRBD1, 5 bases. CDR1 and CDR2 from the germline V gene are SGHRS and YFSETQ. V lost 5 bases, J lost 6 bases, and 12 bases lay in between. The CDR3 totals 13 residues.

The rearrangement joins TRBV7-3 to TRBJ2-1; 8 nucleotides line up with TRBD1. CDR3 length equals 19 residues. CDR1 SGHTA and CDR2 FQGTGA come from the germline V gene. Trimming removed 3 bases from V and 4 bases from J; junction bases left unmatched: 17. The CDR3 protein is CASSFLKAPDRGRYNEQFF. The CDR3 DNA follows: TGTGCCAGCAGCTTCCTTAAGGCCCCAGACAGGGGAAGATACAATGAGCAGTTCTTC.

This rearrangement joins TRBV11-1 to TRBJ2-7; TRBD2 might be the D (5 bases). Germline V lookup: CDR1 SGHAT, CDR2 FQDESV (reference sequence). The V end was cut by 1 base, the J end by 7 bases, with 17 bases between. This CDR3 contains 15 residues. CDR3 in amino acids: CASSLDGGRRGEQYF. For the CDR3, the DNA is TGTGCCAGCAGCTTAGATGGAGGCCGCCGGGGAGAGCAGTACTTC. The variable domain in full, completed from reference TRBV11-1 and TRBJ2-7, reads EAEVAQSPRYKITEKSQAVAFWCDPISGHATLYWYRQILGQGPELLVQFQDESVVDDSQLPKDRFSAERLKGVDSTLKIQPAELGDSAMYLCASSLDGGRRGEQYFGPGTRLTVT.

This clone was recorded once. The chain recombines TRBV4-1 with TRBJ2-2, with 9 bases fitting TRBD1. There are 15 residues in the CDR3. Trimming took 4 bases from V and 7 from J; bases not matched to a gene: 7. Germline CDR1 is MGHRA and CDR2 is YSYEKL. The CDR3 nucleotides read TGCGCCAGCAGCCTGGGGGACAGGGTTCACGGGGAGCTGTTTTTT. This sequence encodes CASSLGDRVHGELFF.

This chain joins TRBV5-8 and TRBJ2-5; 8 bases are shared with TRBD2. Germline assignment: CDR1 SGHTS and CDR2 YDEGEE. Trimming removed 0 bases from V and 2 bases from J; junction bases left unmatched: 6. The CDR3 has 16 residues. In nucleotides, the CDR3 is TGTGCCAGCAGCTTGGGGGCGGGAGGCCTACAAGAGACCCAGTACTTC. It translates to CASSLGAGGLQETQYF.

The V gene is TRBV2, the J gene TRBJ1-1; D possibly corresponds to TRBD1 (5 bases). Trimming cost V 8 bases and J 0 bases, with 13 bases left between them. CDR3 length: 14 amino acids. Germline V lookup: CDR1 SNHLY, CDR2 FYNNEI. The CDR3 DNA reads TGTGCCAGCGGGATGGGGCGGTTGAACACTGAAGCTTTCTTT. Protein: CASGMGRLNTEAFF.

The count of this clone is one. The CDR3 loop reads CASTLGGQGNTIYF. DNA for the CDR3: TGTGCCAGCACCCTCGGGGGGCAAGGAAACACCATATATTTT. The gene calls are TRBV19 and TRBJ1-3, with D possibly being TRBD1 (6 bases). Germline CDR1 and CDR2: LNHDA and SQIVND (reference sequence). With 9 bases removed from V and 4 bases from J, the gap between germline ends came to 16 bases. CDR3 length equals 14 residues.

The rearrangement uses TRBV5-6 and TRBJ2-7, with D maybe TRBD1 (5 bases). Germline V lookup: CDR1 SGHDT, CDR2 YYEEEE. This CDR3 is built from 15 residues. Trimming removed 2 bases from V and 0 bases from J, with 12 bases in between. The CDR3: CASSFGRALSYEQYF. CDR3 nucleotides: TGTGCCAGCAGCTTTGGCAGGGCACTCTCCTACGAGCAGTACTTC.

The chain couples TRBV11-2 to TRBJ2-7; 11 positions agree with TRBD2. Germline-derived CDR1 and CDR2 are SGHAT and FQNNGV. Germline trimming cut 3 bases from V and 3 bases from J; bases unmatched to any gene: 4. This CDR3 has 15 residues. The CDR3 reads CASSLGLAEYYEQYF. In DNA, the CDR3 is TGTGCCAGCAGCTTGGGACTAGCGGAATACTACGAGCAGTACTTC.